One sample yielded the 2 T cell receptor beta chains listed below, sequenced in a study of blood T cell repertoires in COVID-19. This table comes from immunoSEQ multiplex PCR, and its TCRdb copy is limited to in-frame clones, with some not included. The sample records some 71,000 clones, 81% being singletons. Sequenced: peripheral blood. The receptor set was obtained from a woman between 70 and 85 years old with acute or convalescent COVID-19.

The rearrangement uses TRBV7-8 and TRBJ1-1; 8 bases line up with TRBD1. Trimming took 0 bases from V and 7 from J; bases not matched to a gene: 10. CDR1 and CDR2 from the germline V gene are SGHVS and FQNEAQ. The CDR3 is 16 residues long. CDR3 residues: CASSLATRQGLGEAFF. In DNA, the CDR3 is TGTGCCAGCAGCTTAGCGACCCGACAGGGGCTTGGTGAAGCTTTCTTT.

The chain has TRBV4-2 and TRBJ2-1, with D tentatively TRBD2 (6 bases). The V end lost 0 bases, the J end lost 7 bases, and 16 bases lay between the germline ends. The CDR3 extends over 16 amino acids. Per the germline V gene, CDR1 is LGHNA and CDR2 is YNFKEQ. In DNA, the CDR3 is TGTGCCAGCAGCCAAGACCTTTTCGGGAGCGGGAATGAGCAGTTCTTC. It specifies CASSQDLFGSGNEQFF.